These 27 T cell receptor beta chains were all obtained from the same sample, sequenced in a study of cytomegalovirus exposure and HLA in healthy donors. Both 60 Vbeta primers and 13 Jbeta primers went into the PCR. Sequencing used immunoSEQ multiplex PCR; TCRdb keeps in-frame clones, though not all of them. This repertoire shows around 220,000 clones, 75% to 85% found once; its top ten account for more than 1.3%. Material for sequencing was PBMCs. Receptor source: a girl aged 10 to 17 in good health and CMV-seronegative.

CDR3 region: CASSKQGENLPNEAFF. The CDR3 DNA reads as TGCGCCAGCAGCAAACAGGGGGAGAACTTACCCAATGAAGCTTTCTTT. This rearrangement joins TRBV5-1 to TRBJ1-1; TRBD1 agrees at 8 bases. In germline, CDR1 is SGHRS, CDR2 YFSETQ. Trimming at V came to 4 bases and at J to 7 bases, leaving 15 bases not matched to a gene. The CDR3 is 16 amino acids.

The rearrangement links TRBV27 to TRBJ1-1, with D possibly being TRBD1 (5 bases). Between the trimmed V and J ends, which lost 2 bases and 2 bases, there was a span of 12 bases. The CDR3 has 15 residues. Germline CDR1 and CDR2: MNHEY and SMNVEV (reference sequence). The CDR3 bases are TGTGCCAGCAGTTTACAGGGAAGGGTCAACACTGAAGCTTTCTTT. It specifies CASSLQGRVNTEAFF.

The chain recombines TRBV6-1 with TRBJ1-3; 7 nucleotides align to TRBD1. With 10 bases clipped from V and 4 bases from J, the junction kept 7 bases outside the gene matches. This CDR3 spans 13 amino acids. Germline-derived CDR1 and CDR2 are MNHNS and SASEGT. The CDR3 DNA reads TGTGCCATCACGACAGGGCGCGGAAACACCATATATTTT. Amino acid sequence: CAITTGRGNTIYF.

The CDR3 DNA follows: TGCGCCAGCAGCCAAGATCCGAGCTACACAGATACGCAGTATTTT. It translates to CASSQDPSYTDTQYF. V usage is TRBV4-1 and J usage is TRBJ2-3; D unresolved. Trimming took 0 bases from V and 2 from J, leaving 9 bases between them. Germline V lookup: CDR1 MGHRA, CDR2 YSYEKL. The CDR3 loop spans 15 amino acids.

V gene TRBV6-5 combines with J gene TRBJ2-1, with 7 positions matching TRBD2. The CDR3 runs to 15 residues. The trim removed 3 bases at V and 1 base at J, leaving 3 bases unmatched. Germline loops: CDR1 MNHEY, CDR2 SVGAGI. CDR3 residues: CASSYLAESYNEQFF. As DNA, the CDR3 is TGTGCCAGCAGTTATCTAGCGGAGTCCTACAATGAGCAGTTCTTC.

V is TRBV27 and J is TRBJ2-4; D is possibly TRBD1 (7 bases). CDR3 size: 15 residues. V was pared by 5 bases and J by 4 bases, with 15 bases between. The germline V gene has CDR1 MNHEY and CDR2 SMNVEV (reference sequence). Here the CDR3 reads CASSLEGQKKNIQYF. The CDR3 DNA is TGTGCCAGCAGTCTGGAGGGACAGAAGAAAAACATTCAGTACTTC.

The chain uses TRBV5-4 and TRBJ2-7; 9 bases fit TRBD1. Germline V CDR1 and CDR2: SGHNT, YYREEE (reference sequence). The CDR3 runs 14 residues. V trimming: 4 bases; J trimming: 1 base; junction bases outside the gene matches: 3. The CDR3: CASSPGQGSYEQYF. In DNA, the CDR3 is TGTGCCAGCAGCCCCGGACAGGGGTCCTACGAGCAGTACTTC.

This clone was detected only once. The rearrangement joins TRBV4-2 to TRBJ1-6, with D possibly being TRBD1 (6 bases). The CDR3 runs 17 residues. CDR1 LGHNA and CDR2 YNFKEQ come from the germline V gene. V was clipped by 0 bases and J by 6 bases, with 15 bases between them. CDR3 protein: CASSQDRRGGANSPLHF. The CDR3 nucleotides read TGTGCCAGCAGCCAAGATCGGCGAGGGGGTGCTAATTCACCCCTCCACTTT.

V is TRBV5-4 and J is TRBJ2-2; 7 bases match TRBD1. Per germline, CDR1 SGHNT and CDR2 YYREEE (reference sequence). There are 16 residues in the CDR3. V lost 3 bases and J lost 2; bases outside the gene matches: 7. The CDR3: CASSSVTGKNTGELFF. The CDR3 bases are TGTGCCAGCAGCTCTGTGACAGGGAAAAACACCGGGGAGCTGTTTTTT.

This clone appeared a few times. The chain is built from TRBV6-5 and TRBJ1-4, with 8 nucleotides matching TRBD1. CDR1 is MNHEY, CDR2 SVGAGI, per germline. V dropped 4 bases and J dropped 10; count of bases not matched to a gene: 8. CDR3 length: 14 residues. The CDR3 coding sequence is TGTGCCAGCAGTTTGGGCAGGGGGCAGAGAAAACTGTTTTTT. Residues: CASSLGRGQRKLFF.

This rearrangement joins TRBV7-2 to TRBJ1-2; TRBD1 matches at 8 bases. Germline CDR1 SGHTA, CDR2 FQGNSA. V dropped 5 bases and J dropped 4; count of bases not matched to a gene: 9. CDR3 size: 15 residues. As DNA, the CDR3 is TGTGCCAGCAGCCGGACAGGGAACGGGGCCTATGGCTACACCTTC. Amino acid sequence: CASSRTGNGAYGYTF.

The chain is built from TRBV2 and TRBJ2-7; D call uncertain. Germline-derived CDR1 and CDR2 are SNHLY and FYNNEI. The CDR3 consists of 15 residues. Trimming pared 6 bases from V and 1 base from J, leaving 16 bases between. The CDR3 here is CASRPFPPSSYEQYF. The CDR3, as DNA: TGTGCCAGCAGACCCTTCCCACCTAGTTCCTACGAGCAGTACTTC.

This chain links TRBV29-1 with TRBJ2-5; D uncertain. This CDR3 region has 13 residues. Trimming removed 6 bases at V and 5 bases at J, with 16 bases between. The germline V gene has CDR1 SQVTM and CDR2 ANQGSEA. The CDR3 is CSVEPNEEETQYF. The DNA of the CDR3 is TGCAGCGTAGAACCCAATGAGGAGGAGACCCAGTACTTC.

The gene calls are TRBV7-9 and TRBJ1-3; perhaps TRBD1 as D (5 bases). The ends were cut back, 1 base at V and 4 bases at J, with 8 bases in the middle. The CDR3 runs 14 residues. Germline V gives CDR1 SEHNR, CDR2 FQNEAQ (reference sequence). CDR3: CASSLVTGGNTIYF. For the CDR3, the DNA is TGTGCCAGCAGCTTAGTCACAGGAGGAAACACCATATATTTT. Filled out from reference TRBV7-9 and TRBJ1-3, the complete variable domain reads DTGVSQNPRHKITKRGQNVTFRCDPISEHNRLYWYRQTLGQGPEFLTYFQNEAQLEKSRLLSDRFSAERPKGSFSTLEIQRTEQGDSAMYLCASSLVTGGNTIYFGEGSWLTVV.

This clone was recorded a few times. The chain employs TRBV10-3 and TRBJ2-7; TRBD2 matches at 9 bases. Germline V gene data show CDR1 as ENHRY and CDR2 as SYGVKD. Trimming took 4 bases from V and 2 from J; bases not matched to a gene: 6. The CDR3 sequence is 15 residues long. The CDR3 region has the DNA TGTGCCATCAGTGGGGGGCTAGCGGGAACCTACGAGCAGTACTTC. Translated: CAISGGLAGTYEQYF.

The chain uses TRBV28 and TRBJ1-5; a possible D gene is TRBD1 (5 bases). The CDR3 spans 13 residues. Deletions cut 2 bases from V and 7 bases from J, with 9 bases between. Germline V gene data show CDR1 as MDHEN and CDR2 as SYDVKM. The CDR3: CASSLPGWQPQHF. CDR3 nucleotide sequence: TGTGCCAGCAGTTTACCAGGGTGGCAGCCCCAGCATTTT.

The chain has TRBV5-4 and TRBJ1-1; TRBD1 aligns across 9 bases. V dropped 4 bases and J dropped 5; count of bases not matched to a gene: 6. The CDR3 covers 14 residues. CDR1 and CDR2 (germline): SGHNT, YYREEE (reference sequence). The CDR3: CASSRTGVRTEAFF. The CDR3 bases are TGTGCCAGCAGCAGGACAGGGGTGAGGACTGAAGCTTTCTTT.

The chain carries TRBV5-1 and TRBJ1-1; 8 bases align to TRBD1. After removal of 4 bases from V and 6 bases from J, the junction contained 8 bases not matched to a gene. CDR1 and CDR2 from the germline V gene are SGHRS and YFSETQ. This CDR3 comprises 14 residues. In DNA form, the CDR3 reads TGCGCCAGCAGCGCTGGACAGGGTGTCTCTGAAGCTTTCTTT. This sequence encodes CASSAGQGVSEAFF. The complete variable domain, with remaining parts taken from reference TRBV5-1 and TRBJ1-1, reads KAGVTQTPRYLIKTRGQQVTLSCSPISGHRSVSWYQQTPGQGLQFLFEYFSETQRNKGNFPGRFSGRQFSNSRSEMNVSTLELGDSALYLCASSAGQGVSEAFFGQGTRLTVV.

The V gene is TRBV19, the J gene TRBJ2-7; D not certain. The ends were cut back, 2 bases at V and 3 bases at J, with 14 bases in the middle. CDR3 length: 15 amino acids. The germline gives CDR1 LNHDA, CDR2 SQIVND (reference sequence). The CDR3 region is CASSIPPWLRYEQYF. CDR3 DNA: TGTGCCAGTAGTATACCCCCCTGGTTGCGCTACGAGCAGTACTTC.

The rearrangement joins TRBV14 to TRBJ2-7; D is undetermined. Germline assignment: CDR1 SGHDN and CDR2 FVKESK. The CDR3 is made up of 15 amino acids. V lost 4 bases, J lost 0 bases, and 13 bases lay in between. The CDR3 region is CASSLSAQASYEQYF. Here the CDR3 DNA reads TGTGCCAGCAGCCTCTCGGCTCAGGCCTCCTACGAGCAGTACTTC.

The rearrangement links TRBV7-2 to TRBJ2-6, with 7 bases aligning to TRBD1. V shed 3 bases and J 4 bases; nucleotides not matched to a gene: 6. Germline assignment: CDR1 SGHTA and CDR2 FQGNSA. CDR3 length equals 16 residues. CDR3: CASSFLTGSGANVLTF. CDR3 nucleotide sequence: TGTGCCAGCAGCTTCCTGACAGGGTCCGGGGCCAACGTCCTGACTTTC.

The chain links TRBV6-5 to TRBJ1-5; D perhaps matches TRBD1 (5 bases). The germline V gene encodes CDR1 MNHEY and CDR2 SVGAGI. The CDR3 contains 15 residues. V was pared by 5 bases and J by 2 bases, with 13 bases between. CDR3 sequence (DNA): TGTGCCAGCAGTCCGGGGGGAGGGGGCAATCAGCCCCAGCATTTT. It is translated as CASSPGGGGNQPQHF.

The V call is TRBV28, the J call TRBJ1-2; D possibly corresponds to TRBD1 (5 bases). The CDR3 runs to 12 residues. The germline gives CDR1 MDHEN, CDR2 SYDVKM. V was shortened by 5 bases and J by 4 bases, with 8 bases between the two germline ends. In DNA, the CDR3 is TGTGCCAGCAGTGGGGCAGCCTATGGCTACACCTTC. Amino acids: CASSGAAYGYTF.

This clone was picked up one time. CDR3 nucleotide sequence: TGCGCCAGCAGCTTGGGGGACAGGGACCAAGAGACCCAGTACTTC. It yields the protein CASSLGDRDQETQYF. V gene TRBV5-1 combines with J gene TRBJ2-5; 9 bases map to TRBD1. The ends lost 0 bases at V and 0 bases at J; junction bases unmatched: 0. Germline CDR1 is SGHRS and CDR2 is YFSETQ. This CDR3 contains 15 residues.

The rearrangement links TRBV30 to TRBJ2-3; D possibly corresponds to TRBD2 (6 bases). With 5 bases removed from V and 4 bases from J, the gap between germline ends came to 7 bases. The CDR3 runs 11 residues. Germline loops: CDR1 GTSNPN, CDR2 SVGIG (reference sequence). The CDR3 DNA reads TGTGCCTGGGCTAGCGCAGATACGCAGTATTTT. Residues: CAWASADTQYF.

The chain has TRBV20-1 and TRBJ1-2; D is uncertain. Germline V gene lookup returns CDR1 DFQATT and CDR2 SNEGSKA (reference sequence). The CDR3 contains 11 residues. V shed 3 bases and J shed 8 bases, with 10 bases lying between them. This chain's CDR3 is CSASFRGGYTF. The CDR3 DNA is TGCAGTGCTAGCTTTCGCGGCGGCTACACCTTC.

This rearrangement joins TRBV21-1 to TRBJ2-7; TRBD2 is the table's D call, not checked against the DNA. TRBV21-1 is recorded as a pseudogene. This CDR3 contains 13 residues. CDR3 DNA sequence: TGTGCCAGCAGCCAAGGGTTGCGGTACGAGCAGTACTTC. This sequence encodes CASSQGLRYEQYF.